These 5 T cell receptor beta chains share one sample of origin, sequenced in a study of post-analysis software for immune sequencing data. Notes on the study in general: Relative to controls, patients had a handful of TRBV segments at higher frequency, with TRBV5-6, TRBV5-1 and TRBV20-1 among these.

For these TCRs, the target antigens are not known. Prepared TCR beta cDNA libraries contained unique molecular identifiers. From the PCR reads, TCRdb called clonotypes with MiXCR, one entry per CDR3 protein. This repertoire shows roughly 870,000 distinct CDR3 sequences, around 50% found once; its top ten account for approximately 4.5%. The source material was blood. The source is a girl aged 5 to 17 with multiple sclerosis.

The chain carries TRBV20-1 and TRBJ2-7; 15 bases fit TRBD2. Germline CDR1 reads DFQATT; CDR2 reads SNEGSKA (reference sequence). The CDR3 consists of 18 residues. J was trimmed by 0 bases and V by 0 bases; bases with no gene match: 6. CDR3 nucleotide sequence: TGCAGTGCTAGAGATAACGGACTAGCGGGGGGGAGCTCCTACGAGCAGTACTTC. This codes for CSARDNGLAGGSSYEQYF.

The CDR3 DNA follows: TGCAGTGCTGTAACCGGGACAGGGGGCAACGAGCAGTACTTC. Translated: CSAVTGTGGNEQYF. This chain links TRBV20-1 with TRBJ2-4; 12 bases are a match to TRBD1. The DNA end is more similar to TRBJ2-7, so the J call may be wrong. There are 14 residues in the CDR3. CDR1 and CDR2 (germline): DFQATT, SNEGSKA (reference sequence).

The chain has TRBV7-9 and TRBJ1-5; D possibly corresponds to TRBD1 (5 bases). Germline loops: CDR1 SEHNR, CDR2 FQNEAQ (reference sequence). This CDR3 contains 15 residues. V lost 8 bases, J lost 2 bases, and 16 bases lay in between. CDR3 sequence (DNA): TGTGCCAGCTCAGGGCGGGGAGAAGGCAATCAGCCCCAGCATTTT. It specifies CASSGRGEGNQPQHF.

The J gene is TRBJ2-6, the V gene TRBV2; the D gene could be TRBD1 or TRBD2 (5 bases each). The germline V and J ends were trimmed by 4 bases and 4 bases, with 17 bases remaining between them. This CDR3 is 17 amino acids long. Germline CDR1 is SNHLY and CDR2 is FYNNEI. CDR3 DNA sequence: TGTGCCAGCAGTGTTGGGGACCCCTTAGCCGGGGCCAACGTCCTGACTTTC. Residues: CASSVGDPLAGANVLTF.

The chain combines TRBV3-1 with TRBJ2-5; D may correspond to TRBD1 or TRBD2 (5 bases each). V lost 1 base, J lost 7 bases, and 10 bases lay in between. Germline-derived CDR1 and CDR2 are LGHDT and YNNKEL (reference sequence). CDR3 length equals 13 residues. In nucleotides, the CDR3 is TGTGCCAGCAGCCAAGGGGACCGCGGGACCCAGTACTTC. It codes for CASSQGDRGTQYF.